The rows below give T cell receptor beta chains drawn from one sample of a study of blood T cell repertoires in COVID-19. Data came from immunoSEQ multiplex PCR; TCRdb stores just in-frame clones and leaves some out. This repertoire shows hundreds of thousands of clones, around 83% found once; its top ten account for 7% to 10%. The sample consisted of peripheral blood. These receptors were collected from a woman aged 50 to 60 with acute or convalescent COVID-19. Both conserved end residues are part of each CDR3. D genes are given only for firm matches. Clone size is shown for a subset of rows, as once, few, many or a class of expanded clone.

size,V,D,J,DNA,CDR3
once,TRBV4-2,.,TRBJ1-5,TGTGCCAGCAGCCAAGATGATAGAGGCGTCCGGCAGCCCCAGCATTTT,CASSQDDRGVRQPQHF
.,TRBV2,.,TRBJ2-7,TGTGCCAGCAGTGATTCCGAGCGGGCAACCTACGAGCAGTACTTC,CASSDSERATYEQYF
.,TRBV19,TRBD1,TRBJ1-6,TGTGCCAGTAGTCGCGGACAGGGGGACTATAATTCACCCCTCCACTTT,CASSRGQGDYNSPLHF
few,TRBV7-9,TRBD1,TRBJ1-1,TGTGCCAGCAGCTTATCGACAGGGGAGACTGAAGCTTTCTTT,CASSLSTGETEAFF
.,TRBV15,.,TRBJ2-3,TGTGCCACCAGCACAATGAGGGGGACAGATACGCAGTATTTT,CATSTMRGTDTQYF
few,TRBV5-4,TRBD2,TRBJ2-3,TGTGCCAGCAGCTTGGGGACTAGCGGGAGTCACGGAGATACGCAGTATTTT,CASSLGTSGSHGDTQYF
.,TRBV29-1,.,TRBJ2-1,TGCAGCGTCAACGGACTATCTCCTGCGGATGAGCAGTTCTTC,CSVNGLSPADEQFF
.,TRBV27,TRBD1,TRBJ1-1,TGTGCCAGCAGTTTAAACAGGGGGAACACTGAAGCTTTCTTT,CASSLNRGNTEAFF
.,TRBV19,TRBD1,TRBJ2-2,TGTGCCAGTATTTCCCTCCGGACAGGGCGGACCGGGGAGCTGTTTTTT,CASISLRTGRTGELFF
few,TRBV10-1,TRBD2,TRBJ2-1,TGCGCCAGCAGGGGGTCGGGAGGGACTGAGCAGTTCTTC,CASRGSGGTEQFF
many,TRBV12-3/TRBV12-4,.,TRBJ1-1,TGTGCCAGCACAAATGGGGCGGCTGGTGAAGCTTTCTTT,CASTNGAAGEAFF
.,TRBV15,TRBD2,TRBJ2-7,TGTGCCACCAGCAGAGATCTTATTGGACTAGCGGGAGTTGGGTACGAGCAGTACTTC,CATSRDLIGLAGVGYEQYF
.,TRBV3-1/TRBV3-2,.,TRBJ2-1,TGTGCCAGCAGCCAAGGAATGGGACTTAGTGGTGAGCAGTTCTTC,CASSQGMGLSGEQFF
.,TRBV6-5,.,TRBJ1-3,TGTGCCAGCAGACCGACACCGTCGGGGAACACCATATATTTT,CASRPTPSGNTIYF
few,TRBV19,.,TRBJ1-3,TGTGCCAGTAGTCTCGGCGGGCACTACTCTGGAAACACCATATATTTT,CASSLGGHYSGNTIYF
.,TRBV10-3,TRBD2,TRBJ2-5,TGTGCCATCAGCGACCTACTAGCGGGGGGGGTGGAGACCCAGTACTTC,CAISDLLAGGVETQYF
.,TRBV6-6,TRBD1,TRBJ1-2,TGTGCCAGCCGCGGGACAGGGGGTTTCTATGGCTACACCTTC,CASRGTGGFYGYTF
.,TRBV6-1,TRBD2,TRBJ2-1,TGTGCCAGCAGTGCCAACGTAGGGAGGGCCAATAATGAGCAGTTCTTC,CASSANVGRANNEQFF
.,TRBV29-1,TRBD1,TRBJ2-7,TGCAGCGTTGAAGATCCGCTAGGGGGCTATTACGAGCAGTACTTC,CSVEDPLGGYYEQYF
.,TRBV9,.,TRBJ2-7,TGTGCCAGCAGCGTAGGGCGAGAGGCAGGGGGGAACTACGAGCAGTACTTC,CASSVGREAGGNYEQYF
.,TRBV30,TRBD2,TRBJ2-5,TGTGCCTGGACCTCCGGGCTAGCGGGTATGGGAGAGACCCAGTACTTC,CAWTSGLAGMGETQYF
.,TRBV27,TRBD1,TRBJ1-1,TGTGCCAGCAGTAGAAGAGACAGGGTTCGCACTGAAGCTTTCTTT,CASSRRDRVRTEAFF
once,TRBV7-9,.,TRBJ2-3,TGTGCCAGCAGCTTAGTAGCCCTTTCAACGAGCACAGATACGCAGTATTTT,CASSLVALSTSTDTQYF
.,TRBV5-1,.,TRBJ2-5,TGCGCCAGCAGTGGTGTCCACAAAGAGACCCAGTACTTC,CASSGVHKETQYF
.,TRBV6-5,.,TRBJ1-5,TGTGCCAGCAGACGCTCTAGGGGAACTTATCAGCCCCAGCATTTT,CASRRSRGTYQPQHF
once,TRBV11-2,TRBD1,TRBJ2-7,TGTGCCAGCAGTCAACAGGGGAACGAGCAGTACTTC,CASSQQGNEQYF
.,TRBV30,TRBD1,TRBJ2-7,TGTGCCTGGAGTGGTCACAGGGGCTCCTACGAGCAGTACTTC,CAWSGHRGSYEQYF
.,TRBV7-3,.,TRBJ1-1,TGTGCCAGCAGCCCTAGACCGGACAGATTTTACACTGAAGCTTTCTTT,CASSPRPDRFYTEAFF
.,TRBV5-1,.,TRBJ2-5,TGCGCCAGCACCCCTGGGGCAGATGAGACCCAGTACTTC,CASTPGADETQYF
.,TRBV6-1,.,TRBJ1-1,TGTGCCAGCAGTGAAACAGGACAACGCACTGAAGCTTTCTTT,CASSETGQRTEAFF
.,TRBV6-5,.,TRBJ2-1,TGTGCCAGCAGGGAGCGGAGCTCCTACAATGAGCAGTTCTTC,CASRERSSYNEQFF
.,TRBV27,TRBD1,TRBJ1-2,TGTGCCAGCAGTTTCCGGGACAGAAACTATGGCTACACCTTC,CASSFRDRNYGYTF
.,TRBV6-5,TRBD1,TRBJ2-1,TGTGCCAGCAGGGGACAGGGGTACAATGAGCAGTTCTTC,CASRGQGYNEQFF
once,TRBV6-1,.,TRBJ2-4,TGTGCCAGCAGTGAAATTTTGACCCCCCGGGTTGGAAACATTCAGTACTTC,CASSEILTPRVGNIQYF
once,TRBV27,TRBD1,TRBJ1-1,TGTGCCAGCAGTATCCGCGGGACAGGGACCACTGAAGCTTTCTTT,CASSIRGTGTTEAFF
.,TRBV7-9,TRBD1,TRBJ1-1,TGTGCCAGCAGGAAACAGGGGACGAACACTGAAGCTTTCTTT,CASRKQGTNTEAFF
.,TRBV24-1,TRBD2,TRBJ2-2,TGTGCCACCAGTAGCGGGAGAAGGAACACCGGGGAGCTGTTTTTT,CATSSGRRNTGELFF
few,TRBV11-2,.,TRBJ2-7,TGTGCCAGCAGCCGTGGGGGGACCCACGAGCAGTACTTC,CASSRGGTHEQYF
few,TRBV29-1,TRBD1,TRBJ2-3,TGCAGCGCCCAACTCCAACAGGGGGGAGATACGCAGTATTTT,CSAQLQQGGDTQYF
.,TRBV3-1/TRBV3-2,TRBD1,TRBJ1-2,TGTGCCAGCAGCCAACCAGGGGGGACGGGTAACTATGGCTACACCTTC,CASSQPGGTGNYGYTF
once,TRBV6-5,.,TRBJ1-1,TGTGCCAGCAGTTACTCCTCAGGCGCTTCAAACACTGAAGCTTTCTTT,CASSYSSGASNTEAFF
.,TRBV3-1/TRBV3-2,.,TRBJ1-2,TGTGCCAGCAGCCAAGAAGGGGCACAGGGCTACACCTTC,CASSQEGAQGYTF
.,TRBV5-6,.,TRBJ2-7,TGTGCCAGCAGCTTTGTTCGGACTGCAACCGAGCAGTACTTC,CASSFVRTATEQYF
.,TRBV28,.,TRBJ1-5,TGTGCCACCCAGCTTGGAGGGCTTAGCAATCAGCCCCAGCATTTT,CATQLGGLSNQPQHF
.,TRBV30,.,TRBJ1-3,TGTGCCTGGAGTGTAGATGTGCGGGGGGCTGGAAACACCATATATTTT,CAWSVDVRGAGNTIYF
few,TRBV27,.,TRBJ2-7,TGTGCCAGCAGTTCGCCCAACAGGGGAGGCTCCTACGAGCAGTACTTC,CASSSPNRGGSYEQYF
.,TRBV5-1,TRBD1,TRBJ2-3,TGCGCCAGCAGCTTGGAGGGACAGGGATACGCAGATACGCAGTATTTT,CASSLEGQGYADTQYF
.,TRBV10-1,.,TRBJ2-2,TGCGCCAGCAGTTACCAACCGGGACATGCGAACACCGGGGAGCTGTTTTTT,CASSYQPGHANTGELFF
.,TRBV28,.,TRBJ2-3,TGTGCCAGCAGTTTATCTCCGGGAGTGGGGGATACGCAGTATTTT,CASSLSPGVGDTQYF
.,TRBV5-1,.,TRBJ1-6,TGCGCCAGCGGCGGGAGCTATAATTCACCCCTCCACTTT,CASGGSYNSPLHF
few,TRBV18,TRBD1,TRBJ1-6,TGTGCCAGCTCATCAGACAGGGTGGGATATAATTCACCCCTCCACTTT,CASSSDRVGYNSPLHF
.,TRBV7-8,.,TRBJ2-3,TGTGCCAGCAGCTTAGAACGGGGGAGCACAGATACGCAGTATTTT,CASSLERGSTDTQYF
.,TRBV5-4,.,TRBJ1-1,TGTGCCAGCAGCCGAGAGCAGGGGAACACTGAAGCTTTCTTT,CASSREQGNTEAFF
.,TRBV15,TRBD2,TRBJ2-6,TGTGCCACCAGCAGAGAATTTATAGGCAGTGGGACTAGCGGGAGAAAGGCTGGGGCCAACGTCCTGACTTTC,CATSREFIGSGTSGRKAGANVLTF
.,TRBV29-1,TRBD1,TRBJ1-5,TGCAGCGCTCAAGAGGGGGCTCAGCCCCAGCATTTT,CSAQEGAQPQHF
.,TRBV28,TRBD1,TRBJ2-5,TGTGCCAGCGCCGGGACAGGGGATCAAGAGACCCAGTACTTC,CASAGTGDQETQYF
once,TRBV5-1,TRBD2,TRBJ2-1,TGCGCCAGCAGCTTGGGCCTAGCGGATGCGGGTGAGCAGTTCTTC,CASSLGLADAGEQFF
.,TRBV5-6,.,TRBJ1-1,TGTGCCAGCACCTCCTTGCGCACTGAAGCTTTCTTT,CASTSLRTEAFF
.,TRBV5-1,TRBD2,TRBJ2-1,TGCGCCAGCACCCCTTTAGCGGGAGGGCCCAGTGAGCAGTTCTTC,CASTPLAGGPSEQFF
.,TRBV28,.,TRBJ1-3,TGTGCCAGCAGTTTATGGGGGGGTTCTGGAAACACCATATATTTT,CASSLWGGSGNTIYF